One sample yielded the 16 T cell receptor beta chains listed below, sequenced in a study of T-cell memory formation after mild COVID-19. TCRdb called the 5' RACE reads again in MiXCR, with one record for every CDR3 protein. The sample has 550,000 to 600,000 distinct CDR3 sequences, 20% to 25% seen once; the top ten hold roughly 9.1%. Sequencing used PBMCs or a T cell subset sorted from them (not recorded which). The origin of the receptors is an adult woman who had mild COVID-19 (a few samples of this study predate the infection). Cell type and time point are not known.

In its sample, this clonotype was seen a few times. The chain employs TRBV7-6 and TRBJ2-5, with 8 bases that match TRBD2. The CDR3 contains 14 residues. V trimming: 8 bases; J trimming: 5 bases; junction bases outside the gene matches: 10. Germline loops: CDR1 SGHVS, CDR2 FNYEAQ. The CDR3 protein is CASGSGGAMETQYF. DNA of the CDR3: TGTGCCAGCGGTTCCGGGGGGGCCATGGAGACCCAGTACTTC.

This clonotype was observed a handful of times. The rearrangement uses TRBV7-2 and TRBJ2-5, with 8 bases aligning to TRBD2. Germline V gene lookup returns CDR1 SGHTA and CDR2 FQGNSA. The CDR3 spans 15 residues. The junction had 7 bases not matched to a gene; V was cut back by 5 bases and J by 2 bases. CDR3 DNA sequence: TGTGCCAGCAGCGCTAGCGGGCGAGAACAAGAGACCCAGTACTTC. Translating it yields CASSASGREQETQYF.

V gene TRBV19 combines with J gene TRBJ2-3, with TRBD2 matching 9 bases. CDR1 and CDR2 from the germline V gene are LNHDA and SQIVND (reference sequence). The CDR3 has 16 residues. Losses at the gene ends were 3 bases for V and 4 bases for J; bases not matched to a gene: 8. The CDR3 coding sequence is TGTGCCAGTAGTATGGGGCGGGGGGGTCGTGCAGATACGCAGTATTTT. This gives the protein CASSMGRGGRADTQYF.

This clonotype was seen many times. The chain employs TRBV7-9 and TRBJ2-1, with 8 nucleotides matching TRBD2. The CDR3 is made up of 17 amino acids. V lost 7 bases, J lost 5 bases, and 16 bases stayed unmatched. Germline V gives CDR1 SEHNR, CDR2 FQNEAQ (reference sequence). The CDR3: CASTPPWTGGPNNEQFF. In DNA form, the CDR3 reads TGTGCCAGCACCCCGCCATGGACGGGAGGGCCTAACAATGAGCAGTTCTTC.

The chain joins TRBV29-1 to TRBJ2-3, with D perhaps matching TRBD1 (5 bases). Germline lookup yields CDR1 SQVTM and CDR2 ANQGSEA. With 4 bases removed from V and 0 bases from J, the gap between germline ends came to 8 bases. The CDR3 has 13 amino acids. The CDR3 loop is CSVGGSSTDTQYF. CDR3 in DNA: TGCAGCGTTGGGGGCTCTAGCACAGATACGCAGTATTTT.

The chain recombines TRBV24-1 with TRBJ2-3, with D perhaps given as TRBD1 or TRBD2 (5 bases each). The germline gives CDR1 KGHDR, CDR2 SFDVKD. CDR3 length equals 15 residues. V was shortened by 1 base and J by 5 bases, with 12 bases between the two germline ends. CDR3 coding DNA: TGTGCCACCAGTGATTTTCGTGGGGGTCGAGATACGCAGTATTTT. It encodes CATSDFRGGRDTQYF.

The rearrangement uses TRBV6-2 or TRBV6-3 and TRBJ2-7; 13 bases match TRBD2. CDR3 size: 18 residues. CDR1 is MNHEY and CDR2 is SVGEGT in the germline V gene. J was trimmed by 6 bases and V by 5 bases; bases with no gene match: 16. CDR3 nucleotide sequence: TGTGCCAGCAGTAAATGGACTAGCGGGAGACTAGGTAACTTCGAGCAGTACTTC. This codes for CASSKWTSGRLGNFEQYF.

The sample holds a few counts of this clonotype. This chain connects TRBV24-1 to TRBJ2-1, with D maybe TRBD2 (6 bases). V lost 2 bases and J lost 6, with 16 bases in between. The V gene's germline CDR1 is KGHDR and CDR2 SFDVKD. This CDR3 spans 16 amino acids. The CDR3 protein is CATSDSGLMGSNEQFF. The CDR3 region has the DNA TGTGCCACCAGTGATTCAGGACTAATGGGGAGCAATGAGCAGTTCTTC.

The chain is built from TRBV5-1 and TRBJ2-6; D might be TRBD1 or TRBD2, each matching 5 bases. Germline CDR1 reads SGHRS; CDR2 reads YFSETQ. The CDR3 totals 18 residues. V was cut by 4 bases and J by 0 bases, with 17 bases left in between. The CDR3 DNA reads TGCGCCAGCAGCCCGTTTGGGACGGAAAACTCTGGGGCCAACGTCCTGACTTTC. It codes for CASSPFGTENSGANVLTF.

This clonotype turned up a few times. J is TRBJ2-5 and V is TRBV10-3, with 7 nucleotides matching TRBD2. V shed 0 bases, J shed 10 bases, and the junction held 11 bases outside the gene matches. This CDR3 contains 15 residues. Germline V gene data show CDR1 as ENHRY and CDR2 as SYGVKD. The CDR3 is CAISESARVGGSQYF. The CDR3 region has the DNA TGTGCCATCAGTGAGTCGGCCCGGGTCGGGGGGAGCCAGTACTTC.

The V gene is TRBV2, the J gene TRBJ2-2, with D tentatively TRBD2 (6 bases). The germline V gene encodes CDR1 SNHLY and CDR2 FYNNEI. The CDR3 covers 17 residues. Trimming cost V 2 bases and J 2 bases, with 15 bases left between them. The CDR3 coding sequence is TGTGCCAGCAGTGAACCAACCGGGGGTCTTAACACCGGGGAGCTGTTTTTT. Its protein product is CASSEPTGGLNTGELFF.

This clonotype was observed a few times. CDR3 region: CASSDRISGNTIYF. The CDR3, as DNA: TGTGCCAGCAGCGACAGGATTTCTGGAAACACCATATATTTT. The chain employs TRBV9 and TRBJ1-3, with D perhaps TRBD1 (5 bases). Germline V CDR1 and CDR2: SGDLS, YYNGEE. This CDR3 comprises 14 residues. Trimming took off 3 bases at V and 1 base at J, with 8 bases between the two ends.

This clonotype was detected only a few times. The rearrangement uses TRBV6-5 and TRBJ2-2; weak D call: TRBD2 (5 bases). The germline CDR1 and CDR2 sequences are MNHEY and SVGAGI. Trimming left V 8 bases short and J 7 bases short, with 17 bases between. The CDR3 is 14 amino acids. CDR3 nucleotide sequence: TGTGCCAGCGGCCTTTTGAGGGTTGGCGGGGAGCTGTTTTTT. Its translation: CASGLLRVGGELFF.

This clonotype was counted only a few times. The V gene is TRBV11-3, the J gene TRBJ2-1; 7 bases fit TRBD1. Germline CDR1 SGHNT, CDR2 YENEEA. The length of the CDR3 is 13 residues. J was trimmed by 8 bases and V by 7 bases; bases with no gene match: 8. This CDR3 reads CASTQNRGHEQFF. CDR3 coding DNA: TGTGCCAGCACCCAAAACAGGGGTCATGAGCAGTTCTTC.

This clonotype was seen a handful of times. The chain has TRBV7-9 and TRBJ2-3; 9 positions match TRBD2. The CDR3 is made up of 15 amino acids. The germline V gene encodes CDR1 SEHNR and CDR2 FQNEAQ (reference sequence). V shed 3 bases and J 4 bases; nucleotides not matched to a gene: 5. The CDR3 DNA follows: TGTGCCAGCAGCTTCGGTCTAGCGGGGCCAGATACGCAGTATTTT. Translation: CASSFGLAGPDTQYF.

This clonotype was seen only a few times. The chain combines TRBV20-1 with TRBJ2-4, with 7 positions matching TRBD1. The V and J ends lost 5 bases and 8 bases, in that order; junction bases with no gene match: 9. This CDR3 comprises 13 residues. In germline, CDR1 is DFQATT, CDR2 SNEGSKA (reference sequence). CDR3 residues: CSAGDRDFDIQYF. CDR3 nucleotides: TGCAGTGCTGGCGACAGGGATTTCGACATTCAGTACTTC.